This T cell receptor beta chain was identified in a study of cytomegalovirus exposure and HLA in healthy donors. Study summary: A subsequent analysis stated that the roughly 130 validation repertoires were run on the same platform as the roughly 700 first-cohort repertoires.

General study findings and limits: For cytomegalovirus status, the classifier reportedly gave diagnoses with high specificity and sensitivity. Associated with cytomegalovirus, according to the listing, were around 160 TCR beta chains.

Trimming cost V 5 bases and J 5 bases; bases outside gene matches: 12. The germline gives CDR1 MNHNY, CDR2 SVGAGI (reference sequence). This CDR3 region has 16 residues. Sequencing was performed with immunoSEQ multiplex PCR; in TCRdb, only in-frame clones are kept and a portion is missing. The data hold fewer than 350,000 clones, with around 87% observed a single time. As concerns this clone: The antigen is undetermined.

The receptor was isolated from a woman in her late teens or twenties in good health and CMV-seronegative. The chain couples TRBV6-6 to TRBJ2-7; 10 positions agree with TRBD2. The source material was PBMCs. The chain's CDR3 is CASSRSTGTSAHEQYF. The CDR3 DNA sequence: TGTGCCAGCAGTCGTTCCACCGGGACTAGCGCACACGAGCAGTACTTC.